This TCR beta chain was documented in a study of cytomegalovirus exposure and HLA in healthy donors. It was with 60 Vbeta and 13 Jbeta primers that the PCR ran. Profiled with immunoSEQ multiplex PCR; TCRdb holds only in-frame clones, not every one. Of 140,000 or so clones listed, approximately 79% are singletons. This clone was counted only a few times. Its matching antigen is unknown. Study-wide points: A later analysis by the authors found several of the most significant clusters apparently linked to common viral pathogens. V- and J-gene trimming of TCR beta was linked (in a later analysis) to a missense DCLRE1C variant. According to reports, the classifier identified cytomegalovirus status with high specificity and sensitivity.

This CDR3 is 16 amino acids long. The germline V gene encodes CDR1 SEHNR and CDR2 FQNEAQ (reference sequence). Trimming stripped 3 bases from V and 5 bases from J, with 16 bases between. Sequencing input: PBMCs. This chain connects TRBV7-9 to TRBJ1-4; possibly TRBD1 for D (5 bases). The source is a man aged 18-30 years in good health and CMV-seropositive. The CDR3: CASSFRGQGSNEKLFF. The CDR3, as DNA: TGTGCCAGCAGCTTCAGAGGCCAGGGCTCCAATGAAAAACTGTTTTTT.